This T cell receptor beta chain was retrieved from a study of T cells in women clearing cervical HPV infection. Whole-study findings and limits: CIN3+ cases had significantly higher TCR richness than controls; evenness did not differ. Timing of associations relative to infection is unclear; T-cell subsets were not isolated.

Regarding this clone: Its target is not known. The read halts 3 residues ahead of the CDR3 end, with the missing end drawn from the germline J gene.

V lost 0 bases to trimming and J lost 4 bases; unmatched junction nucleotides: 10. Per germline, CDR1 SGHRS and CDR2 YFSETQ. CDR3 length: 16 residues. Using immunoSEQ multiplex PCR, the repertoire was profiled, and TCRdb retains in-frame clones only, with some absent. This sample's table has 40,000 to 60,000 clones. This TCR was sampled from a woman aged 18 to 75 with a cervical HPV16 infection that either progressed to CIN3+ or cleared (not recorded which). V gene TRBV5-1 combines with J gene TRBJ2-7; 7 bases agree with TRBD1. The sequenced material came from blood buffy coat. The sequenced CDR3 bases are TGCGCCAGCAGCTTGGGGGTTACAGACAGGGAGTACGAG. Its protein product is CASSLGVTDREYE. The whole CDR3 sequence reads CASSLGVTDREYEQYF.